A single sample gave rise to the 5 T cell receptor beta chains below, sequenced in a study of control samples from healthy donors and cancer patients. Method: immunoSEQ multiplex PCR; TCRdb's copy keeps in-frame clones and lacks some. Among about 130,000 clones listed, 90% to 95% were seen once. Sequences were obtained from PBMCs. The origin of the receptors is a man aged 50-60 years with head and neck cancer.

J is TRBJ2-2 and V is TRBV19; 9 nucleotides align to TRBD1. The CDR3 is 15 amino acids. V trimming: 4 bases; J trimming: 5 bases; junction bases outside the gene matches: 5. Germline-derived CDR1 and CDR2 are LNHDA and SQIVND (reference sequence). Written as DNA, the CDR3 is TGTGCCAGTAGTAGGGACAGGGCCCGAACCGGGGAGCTGTTTTTT. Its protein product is CASSRDRARTGELFF.

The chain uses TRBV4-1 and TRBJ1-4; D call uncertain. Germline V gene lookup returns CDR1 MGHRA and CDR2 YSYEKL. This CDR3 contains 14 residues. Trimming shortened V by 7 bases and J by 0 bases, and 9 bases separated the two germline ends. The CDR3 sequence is CASKKKSTNEKLFF. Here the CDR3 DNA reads TGCGCCAGCAAAAAAAAGTCAACTAATGAAAAACTGTTTTTT.

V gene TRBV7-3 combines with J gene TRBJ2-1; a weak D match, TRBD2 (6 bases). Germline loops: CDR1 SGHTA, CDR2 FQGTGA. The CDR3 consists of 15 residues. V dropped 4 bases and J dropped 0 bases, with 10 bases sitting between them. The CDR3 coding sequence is TGTGCCAGCAGCTCGGGACTTAGCTCCTACAATGAGCAGTTCTTC. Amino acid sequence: CASSSGLSSYNEQFF.

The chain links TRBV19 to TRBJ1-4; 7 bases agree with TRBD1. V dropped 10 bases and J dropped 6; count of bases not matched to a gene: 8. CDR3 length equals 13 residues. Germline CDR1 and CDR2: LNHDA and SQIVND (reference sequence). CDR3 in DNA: TGTGCCACCGTCGACAGGGTGTATGAAAAACTGTTTTTT. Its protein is CATVDRVYEKLFF. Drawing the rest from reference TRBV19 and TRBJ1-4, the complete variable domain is DGGITQSPKYLFRKEGQNVTLSCEQNLNHDAMYWYRQDPGQGLRLIYYSQIVNDFQKGDIAEGYSVSREKKESFPLTVTSAQKNPTAFYLCATVDRVYEKLFFGSGTQLSVL.

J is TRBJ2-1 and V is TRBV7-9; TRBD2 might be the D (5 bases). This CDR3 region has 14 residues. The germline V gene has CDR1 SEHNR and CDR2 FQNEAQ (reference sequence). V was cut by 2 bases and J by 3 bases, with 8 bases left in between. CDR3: CASSLISVYNEQFF. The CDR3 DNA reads TGTGCCAGCAGCTTAATTAGCGTCTACAATGAGCAGTTCTTC.